This is a list of T cell receptor beta chains from one sample in a study of identical twins. Each CDR3 protein gets one entry after TCRdb re-called the 5' RACE reads with MiXCR. The sample has hundreds of thousands of distinct CDR3 sequences; approximately 18% are singletons. This sample was shared with a second study, whose subject was T cells expressing NK-cell markers.

Sequenced: PBMCs. The receptors originated from a woman aged 18 to 35 in good health. The CDR3 runs from the conserved cysteine through the conserved F or W. A D gene is named only where the DNA matches it firmly. Clone size is stated in some rows and not others, as once, few, many or a class when expanded.

cdr3_length d_call j_call clone_size v_call cdr3_aa cdr3_nt
16 NA TRBJ2-1 NA TRBV7-8 CASKLKRTLLNNEQFF TGTGCCAGCAAACTAAAGCGGACCCTACTCAACAATGAGCAGTTCTTC
11 NA TRBJ2-1 few TRBV24-1 CATKSGNEQFF TGTGCCACCAAGAGTGGCAATGAGCAGTTCTTC
15 NA TRBJ2-3 many TRBV5-1 CASSKPEDRYDTQYF TGCGCCAGCAGCAAACCTGAGGATAGATATGATACGCAGTATTTT
19 TRBD2 TRBJ2-3 NA TRBV20-1 CSARGSPRLAGSRADTQYF TGCAGTGCTAGAGGGTCCCCGAGACTAGCGGGAAGTAGGGCAGATACGCAGTATTTT
12 NA TRBJ2-1 few TRBV24-1 CATRNGRDEQFF TGTGCCACCAGGAACGGGAGAGATGAGCAGTTCTTC
14 NA TRBJ2-7 few TRBV7-2 CASSLGVDIGEQYF TGTGCCAGCAGCCTAGGGGTAGATATAGGCGAGCAGTACTTC
16 TRBD2 TRBJ2-3 NA TRBV27 CASSPALAGGTDTQYF TGTGCCAGCAGTCCGGCCTTAGCGGGAGGGACGGATACGCAGTATTTT
15 NA TRBJ2-7 few TRBV6-5 CASSYSRDSRERQYF TGTGCCAGCAGTTACTCCCGGGACAGTCGGGAGAGGCAGTACTTC
15 NA TRBJ1-1 many TRBV20-1 CSARDNPGARTEAFF TGCAGTGCTAGAGATAATCCGGGGGCGCGCACTGAAGCTTTCTTT
12 NA TRBJ2-2 NA TRBV24-1 CATSANTGELFF TGTGCCACCAGTGCAAACACCGGGGAGCTGTTTTTT
15 NA TRBJ1-3 few TRBV4-1 CASSQDPGTGNTIYF TGCGCCAGCAGCCAAGATCCCGGCACCGGAAACACCATATATTTT
16 TRBD1 TRBJ2-1 NA TRBV5-5 CASSSYRDRGFNEQFF TGTGCCAGCAGCTCATACCGGGACAGGGGTTTTAATGAGCAGTTCTTC
15 NA TRBJ2-5 few TRBV3-1 CASSQRRNVGETQYF TGTGCCAGCAGCCAAAGGCGCAACGTTGGGGAGACCCAGTACTTC
18 NA TRBJ1-4 NA TRBV2 CASSYIIPPGPLNEKLFF TGTGCCAGCAGTTATATAATCCCGCCGGGACCGCTTAATGAAAAACTGTTTTTT
12 NA TRBJ2-1 NA TRBV12-3/TRBV12-4 CASSFPGYEQFF TGTGCCAGCAGTTTTCCGGGATATGAGCAGTTCTTC
8 NA TRBJ2-1 NA TRBV12-5 CASGQKFF TGTGCTAGTGGCCAGAAGTTCTTC
10 NA TRBJ1-1 NA TRBV6-6 CATHTSEAFF TGTGCCACCCACACTTCCGAAGCTTTCTTT
16 NA TRBJ2-6 NA TRBV10-3 CAISEAVRSGANVLTF TGTGCCATCAGTGAGGCAGTGCGCTCTGGGGCCAACGTCCTGACTTTC
12 NA TRBJ2-7 NA TRBV19 CASGSPSYEQYF TGTGCCAGTGGATCCCCTTCCTACGAGCAGTACTTC
15 NA TRBJ2-2 NA TRBV7-3 CASSLTRTDTGELFF TGTGCCAGCAGCTTAACCCGCACAGACACCGGGGAGCTGTTTTTT
16 TRBD2 TRBJ2-7 NA TRBV18 CASSPVPGGRLYEQYF TGTGCCAGCTCACCGGTCCCCGGCGGGAGGCTGTACGAGCAGTACTTC
13 NA TRBJ2-2 many TRBV6-2/TRBV6-3 CASTPLAAGELFF TGTGCCAGCACCCCCCTTGCGGCCGGGGAGCTGTTTTTT
16 TRBD2 TRBJ2-1 NA TRBV10-3 CAITPGSGGGYNEQFF TGTGCCATCACTCCGGGTAGCGGGGGGGGGTACAATGAGCAGTTCTTC
17 TRBD2 TRBJ2-1 NA TRBV20-1 CSARDAGGRQTYNEQFF TGCAGTGCTAGAGATGCGGGGGGGAGACAGACCTACAATGAGCAGTTCTTC
16 NA TRBJ1-4 NA TRBV20-1 CSARSKGTRGVEKLFF TGCAGTGCTAGGAGTAAGGGCACCCGCGGGGTAGAAAAACTGTTTTTT
15 TRBD2 TRBJ2-1 many TRBV6-1 CASSPTSGRAGEQFF TGTGCCAGCAGTCCTACTAGCGGGAGGGCAGGTGAGCAGTTCTTC
19 NA TRBJ2-1 NA TRBV3-1 CTSSSTSPKAFKSYNEQFF TGTACCAGCAGTTCCACCTCCCCTAAGGCGTTCAAGTCTTACAATGAGCAGTTCTTC
16 NA TRBJ2-1 NA TRBV6-2/TRBV6-3 CATLMGRSSSYNEQFF TGTGCCACCTTGATGGGACGATCAAGCTCCTACAATGAGCAGTTCTTC
12 NA TRBJ2-1 few TRBV5-1 CASKWDYNEQFF TGCGCCAGCAAATGGGACTACAATGAGCAGTTCTTC
16 TRBD2 TRBJ2-2 NA TRBV5-1 CASRPGTSGSGGELFF TGCGCCAGCAGACCCGGGACTAGCGGGAGTGGCGGGGAGCTGTTTTTT
14 TRBD1 TRBJ1-4 NA TRBV5-1 CASSGQGGGEKLFF TGCGCCAGCAGCGGACAGGGAGGAGGAGAAAAACTGTTTTTT
14 NA TRBJ2-7 NA TRBV9 CASSVGGSLYEQYF TGTGCCAGCAGCGTAGGGGGGTCCCTCTACGAGCAGTACTTC
19 NA TRBJ1-1 few TRBV11-3 CASSSMGQGGSGGWAEAFF TGTGCCAGCAGCTCTATGGGGCAGGGTGGTAGTGGAGGGTGGGCTGAAGCTTTCTTT
13 NA TRBJ2-1 many TRBV29-1 CSVQLRPAAEQFF TGCAGCGTCCAACTACGACCAGCCGCTGAGCAGTTCTTC
15 TRBD1 TRBJ2-7 many TRBV5-1 CASSLGQGRSYEQYF TGCGCCAGCAGCTTGGGACAGGGGAGATCCTACGAGCAGTACTTC
15 TRBD2 TRBJ2-1 many TRBV5-1 CASSRDYPSYNEQFF TGCGCCAGCAGCCGGGACTACCCCTCCTACAATGAGCAGTTCTTC
14 NA TRBJ1-5 NA TRBV5-1 CASSVGSPNQPQHF TGCGCCAGCAGCGTGGGCTCGCCGAATCAGCCCCAGCATTTT
14 TRBD2 TRBJ2-7 NA TRBV20-1 CSARDGLASGEQYF TGCAGTGCTAGAGACGGACTAGCATCCGGCGAGCAGTACTTC
15 TRBD1 TRBJ2-7 NA TRBV6-1 CASSLKGTGDYEQYF TGTGCCAGCAGCCTGAAGGGGACAGGGGACTACGAGCAGTACTTC
15 NA TRBJ2-5 NA TRBV25-1 CASSEVDRTQETQYF TGTGCCAGCAGTGAGGTAGACAGAACCCAAGAGACCCAGTACTTC
14 TRBD1 TRBJ1-1 few TRBV18 CASSPSGGESEAFF TGTGCCAGCTCACCATCAGGGGGGGAGTCTGAAGCTTTCTTT
13 NA TRBJ1-5 few TRBV20-1 CSAANSADQPQHF TGCAGTGCTGCTAACTCGGCTGACCAGCCCCAGCATTTT
11 NA TRBJ2-7 NA TRBV20-1 CSVRGNYEQYF TGCAGTGTTAGGGGTAACTACGAGCAGTACTTC
13 TRBD2 TRBJ2-1 few TRBV4-3 CASSQETSREQFF TGCGCCAGCAGCCAAGAGACTAGCCGTGAGCAGTTCTTC
15 NA TRBJ2-3 NA TRBV20-1 CSARDVGGAADTQYF TGCAGTGCTAGAGATGTGGGGGGGGCCGCAGATACGCAGTATTTT
13 TRBD1 TRBJ1-3 NA TRBV20-1 CSALDRAGNTIYF TGCAGTGCCTTGGACAGGGCTGGAAACACCATATATTTT
15 TRBD1 TRBJ2-3 few TRBV10-1 CASSEDRGIRDTQYF TGCGCCAGCAGTGAGGACAGGGGGATCCGGGATACGCAGTATTTT
13 TRBD2 TRBJ2-7 few TRBV20-1 CSATPGLVYEQYF TGCAGTGCTACACCGGGACTAGTCTACGAGCAGTACTTC
14 NA TRBJ2-5 few TRBV6-1 CASSEQVRQETQYF TGTGCCAGCAGTGAACAGGTCAGACAAGAGACCCAGTACTTC
14 NA TRBJ2-1 NA TRBV5-1 CASSFSGLINEQFF TGCGCCAGCAGCTTCAGCGGGCTAATCAATGAGCAGTTCTTC
14 TRBD1 TRBJ2-7 NA TRBV5-1 CASTTGTGRLEQYF TGCGCCAGCACGACGGGGACAGGGCGGTTGGAGCAGTACTTC
15 NA TRBJ2-7 NA TRBV7-2 CASSLRWEASYEQYF TGTGCCAGCAGCTTACGGTGGGAGGCCTCCTACGAGCAGTACTTC
16 NA TRBJ2-3 NA TRBV12-3/TRBV12-4 CASSSSSGRVVDTQYF TGTGCCAGCAGTTCGTCGTCGGGACGGGTAGTTGATACGCAGTATTTT
14 NA TRBJ1-5 NA TRBV12-3/TRBV12-4 CASSLKGVNQPQHF TGTGCCAGCAGTTTAAAAGGGGTCAATCAGCCCCAGCATTTT